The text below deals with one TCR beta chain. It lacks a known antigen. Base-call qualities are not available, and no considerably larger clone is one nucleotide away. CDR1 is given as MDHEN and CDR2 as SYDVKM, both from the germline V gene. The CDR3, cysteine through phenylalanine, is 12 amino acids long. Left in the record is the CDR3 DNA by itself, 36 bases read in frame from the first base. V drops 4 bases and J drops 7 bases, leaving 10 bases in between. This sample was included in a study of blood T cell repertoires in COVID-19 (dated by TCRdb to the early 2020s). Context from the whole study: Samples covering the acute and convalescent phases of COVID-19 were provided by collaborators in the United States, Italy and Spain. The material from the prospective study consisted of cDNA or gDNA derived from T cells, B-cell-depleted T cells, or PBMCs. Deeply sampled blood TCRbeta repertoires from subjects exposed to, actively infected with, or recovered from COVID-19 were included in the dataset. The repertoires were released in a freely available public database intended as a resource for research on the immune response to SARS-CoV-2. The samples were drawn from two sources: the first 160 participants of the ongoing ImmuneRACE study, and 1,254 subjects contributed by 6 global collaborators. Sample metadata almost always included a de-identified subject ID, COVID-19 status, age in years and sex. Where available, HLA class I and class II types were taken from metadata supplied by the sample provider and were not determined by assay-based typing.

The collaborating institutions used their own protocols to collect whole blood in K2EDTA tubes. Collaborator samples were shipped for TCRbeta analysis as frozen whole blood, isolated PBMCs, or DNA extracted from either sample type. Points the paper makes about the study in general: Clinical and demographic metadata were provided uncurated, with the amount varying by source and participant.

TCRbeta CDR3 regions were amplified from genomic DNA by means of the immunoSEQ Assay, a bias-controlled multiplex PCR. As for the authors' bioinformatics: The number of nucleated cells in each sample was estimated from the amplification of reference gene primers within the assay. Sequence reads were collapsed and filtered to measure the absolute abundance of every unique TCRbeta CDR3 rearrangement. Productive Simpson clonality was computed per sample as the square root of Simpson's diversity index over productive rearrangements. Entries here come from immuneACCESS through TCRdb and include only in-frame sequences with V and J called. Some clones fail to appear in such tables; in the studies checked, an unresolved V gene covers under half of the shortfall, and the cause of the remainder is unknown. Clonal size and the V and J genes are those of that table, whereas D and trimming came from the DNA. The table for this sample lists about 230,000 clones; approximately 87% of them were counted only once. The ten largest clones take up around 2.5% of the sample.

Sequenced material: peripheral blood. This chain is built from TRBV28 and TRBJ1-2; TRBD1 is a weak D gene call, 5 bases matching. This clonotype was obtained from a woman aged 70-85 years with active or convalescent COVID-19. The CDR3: CASSSKGLGYTF. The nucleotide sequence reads TGTGCCAGCAGTTCTAAGGGGCTTGGCTACACCTTC.